These 22 T cell receptor beta chains were sequenced from one sample in a study of control samples from healthy donors and cancer patients. The repertoire was sequenced with immunoSEQ multiplex PCR; TCRdb's copy has only in-frame clones and lacks some. Counted here are some 80,000 clones, roughly 90% occurring once; the ten biggest clones make up less than 7%. The sequenced sample was blood. The source of these receptors is a man over 45 in good health.

The rearrangement uses TRBV18 and TRBJ1-5, with TRBD1 identical over 7 bases. Germline V gives CDR1 KGHSH, CDR2 LQKENI. The CDR3 is 15 amino acids. Germline trimming cut 0 bases from V and 5 bases from J; bases unmatched to any gene: 4. This CDR3 reads CASSPPAGGDQPQHF. CDR3 DNA sequence: TGTGCCAGCTCACCACCGGCAGGGGGGGATCAGCCCCAGCATTTT.

This chain joins TRBV3-1 (or the pseudogene TRBV3-2) and TRBJ2-1; TRBD2 agrees at 14 bases. The V segment lost 4 bases and the J segment 4 bases; nucleotides outside the gene matches: 9. Looked up from germline, CDR1 is LGHDT and CDR2 is YNNKEL (reference sequence). There are 18 residues in the CDR3. This chain's CDR3 is CASSLGGLAGDYYNEQFF. The CDR3 DNA reads as TGTGCCAGCAGCCTTGGGGGACTAGCGGGGGACTATTACAATGAGCAGTTCTTC.

The genes are TRBV19 and TRBJ1-3, with D maybe TRBD1 (6 bases). Per the germline V gene, CDR1 is LNHDA and CDR2 is SQIVND (reference sequence). Trimming shortened V by 3 bases and J by 0 bases, and 12 bases separated the two germline ends. The CDR3 consists of 16 residues. As DNA, the CDR3 is TGTGCCAGTAGTATGGGACAACTCAACTCTGGAAACACCATATATTTT. It encodes CASSMGQLNSGNTIYF.

The chain has TRBV6-5 and TRBJ1-1; D is unresolved. The V end lost 6 bases, the J end lost 4 bases, and 15 bases lay between the germline ends. CDR1 MNHEY and CDR2 SVGAGI come from the germline V gene. The CDR3 is 14 residues long. The CDR3 nucleotides are TGTGCCAGCAGAGAGTTTCGGGCTGGCACTGAAGCTTTCTTT. It encodes CASREFRAGTEAFF.

The chain links TRBV27 to TRBJ1-4; a weak D match, TRBD1 (6 bases). Per the germline V gene, CDR1 is MNHEY and CDR2 is SMNVEV (reference sequence). The V end was cut by 5 bases, the J end by 8 bases, with 21 bases between. The length of the CDR3 is 16 residues. The CDR3 nucleotides are TGTGCCAGCAGTCCTGCGGCACTACAGGGAAGGGAAAAACTGTTTTTT. Translated: CASSPAALQGREKLFF.

V and J are TRBV11-2 and TRBJ1-2; tentative D call: TRBD1 (6 bases). Deletions cut 0 bases from V and 4 bases from J, with 6 bases between. The CDR3 is 13 residues long. CDR1 and CDR2 (germline): SGHAT, FQNNGV. The CDR3 sequence is CASSLETGYGYTF. The CDR3 DNA reads as TGTGCCAGCAGCTTAGAGACAGGCTATGGCTACACCTTC.

V and J are TRBV6-1 and TRBJ2-1; 8 nucleotides line up with TRBD1. CDR1 MNHNS and CDR2 SASEGT come from the germline V gene. Germline trimming cut 3 bases from V and 3 bases from J; bases unmatched to any gene: 7. This CDR3 contains 16 residues. CDR3 DNA sequence: TGTGCCAGCAGTGACCGAGGACAGGGTATCTACAATGAGCAGTTCTTC. Amino acid sequence: CASSDRGQGIYNEQFF.

Written as DNA, the CDR3 is TGTGCTAGTGGTACAGGGGGCCCGTACAATGAGCAGTTCTTC. Amino acid sequence: CASGTGGPYNEQFF. This sequence joins TRBV12-5 and TRBJ2-1, with 9 bases identical to TRBD1. Trimming cost V 5 bases and J 4 bases; bases outside gene matches: 3. CDR1 and CDR2 (germline): LGHNT, FRNRAP. The CDR3 runs 14 residues.

This clone appeared once. The J gene is TRBJ1-2, the V gene TRBV4-2, with D tentatively TRBD1 (5 bases). The CDR3 contains 14 residues. V gave up 3 bases and J gave up 5 bases, with 13 bases separating them. Germline V lookup: CDR1 LGHNA, CDR2 YNFKEQ. CDR3 sequence reads: CASSQDPGRYGYTF. DNA of the CDR3: TGTGCCAGCAGCCAGGACCCAGGGAGGTATGGCTACACCTTC.

V and J are TRBV7-9 and TRBJ2-3; D might be TRBD2 (6 bases). The germline V gene has CDR1 SEHNR and CDR2 FQNEAQ (reference sequence). Trimming took off 5 bases at V and 2 bases at J, with 11 bases between the two ends. The CDR3 totals 14 residues. CDR3 sequence reads: CASSPRDFTDTQYF. CDR3 DNA sequence: TGTGCCAGCAGCCCCCGGGACTTCACAGATACGCAGTATTTT.

The chain combines TRBV6-5 with TRBJ1-2, with D tentatively TRBD1 (5 bases). Between the trimmed V and J ends, which lost 2 bases and 2 bases, there was a span of 9 bases. This CDR3 region has 14 residues. Per germline, CDR1 MNHEY and CDR2 SVGAGI. The CDR3 sequence is CASSYGGGNYGYTF. The CDR3 nucleotides read TGTGCCAGCAGTTACGGGGGAGGAAACTATGGCTACACCTTC.

The chain recombines TRBV5-1 with TRBJ2-1; the D gene could be TRBD1 or TRBD2 (7 bases each). Germline V gene data show CDR1 as SGHRS and CDR2 as YFSETQ. The CDR3 sequence is 17 residues long. V shed 0 bases and J shed 0 bases, with 13 bases lying between them. The CDR3 bases are TGCGCCAGCAGCTTGGCAGGGGGAGGGAGCTCCTACAATGAGCAGTTCTTC. It is translated as CASSLAGGGSSYNEQFF.

The V gene is TRBV5-4, the J gene TRBJ1-1; D may be TRBD1 (5 bases). This CDR3 has 16 residues. Germline lookup yields CDR1 SGHNT and CDR2 YYREEE (reference sequence). V was trimmed by 2 bases and J by 0 bases, leaving 14 bases between them. The CDR3 protein is CASSFGEGWLNTEAFF. CDR3 DNA sequence: TGTGCCAGCAGCTTTGGGGAGGGGTGGTTGAACACTGAAGCTTTCTTT.

The DNA for the CDR3 is TGCGCCAGCAGCCTTGGGGGGGGGACTCCGCAGTTCTTC. As protein: CASSLGGGTPQFF. The chain employs TRBV4-1 and TRBJ2-1, with TRBD2 matching 7 bases. The V and J ends lost 4 bases and 12 bases, in that order; junction bases with no gene match: 9. Looked up from germline, CDR1 is MGHRA and CDR2 is YSYEKL. The CDR3 runs 13 residues.

The rearrangement links TRBV5-1 to TRBJ1-5; 7 bases are a match to TRBD1. J was trimmed by 5 bases and V by 3 bases; bases with no gene match: 5. Germline lookup yields CDR1 SGHRS and CDR2 YFSETQ. The CDR3 contains 14 residues. This chain's CDR3 is CASSSTGTDQPQHF. The DNA for the CDR3 is TGCGCCAGCAGCTCGACAGGGACTGATCAGCCCCAGCATTTT.

The rearrangement uses TRBV7-6 and TRBJ2-3, with 10 bases matching TRBD1. The CDR3 extends over 17 amino acids. Trimming cost V 5 bases and J 1 base; bases outside gene matches: 9. Germline CDR1 is SGHVS and CDR2 is FNYEAQ. In DNA form, the CDR3 reads TGTGCCAGCAGCCTCCGGGACAGGGGAAGGGGCACAGATACGCAGTATTTT. Protein sequence: CASSLRDRGRGTDTQYF.

The J gene is TRBJ1-1, the V gene TRBV29-1; D might be TRBD1 (5 bases). The V end was cut by 0 bases, the J end by 6 bases, with 14 bases between. This CDR3 spans 14 amino acids. The germline gives CDR1 SQVTM, CDR2 ANQGSEA. The CDR3 coding sequence is TGCAGCGTTGAAGATAGAACAGGCCAAGCTGAAGCTTTCTTT. It codes for CSVEDRTGQAEAFF.

The chain combines TRBV11-3 with TRBJ1-1; the match to TRBD1 covers 9 bases. The CDR3 is 16 residues long. Trimming at V came to 5 bases and at J to 1 base, leaving 8 bases not matched to a gene. Germline V gene data show CDR1 as SGHNT and CDR2 as YENEEA. CDR3 protein: CASSPGTGRQNTEAFF. The CDR3 DNA follows: TGTGCCAGCAGCCCCGGGACAGGGCGACAGAACACTGAAGCTTTCTTT.

The gene calls are TRBV3-1 (or the pseudogene TRBV3-2) and TRBJ1-1, with D hard to call. Trimming pared 1 base from V and 5 bases from J, leaving 11 bases between. The CDR3 totals 14 residues. In germline, CDR1 is LGHDT, CDR2 YNNKEL (reference sequence). The CDR3 protein is CASSQGHTGTEAFF. In nucleotides, the CDR3 is TGTGCCAGCAGCCAAGGCCATACTGGAACTGAAGCTTTCTTT.

V and J are TRBV6-1 and TRBJ2-1; D remains unclear. Per germline, CDR1 MNHNS and CDR2 SASEGT. This CDR3 region has 14 residues. Trimming took off 0 bases at V and 6 bases at J, with 9 bases between the two ends. For the CDR3, the DNA is TGTGCCAGCAGTGAAGCCTCGAGTTTCAATGAGCAGTTCTTC. Translation: CASSEASSFNEQFF.

The CDR3 DNA follows: TGCGCCAGCAGATCCTCCGGGACAGGGAATGAAAAACTGTTTTTT. Protein: CASRSSGTGNEKLFF. The rearrangement links TRBV5-1 to TRBJ1-4; 9 bases align to TRBD1. With V trimmed by 5 bases and J by 5 bases, 7 bases remained unmatched. Germline CDR1 and CDR2: SGHRS and YFSETQ. This CDR3 has 15 amino acids.

The rearrangement links TRBV7-9 to TRBJ2-7, with a possible D match to TRBD1 (6 bases). Trimming left V 2 bases short and J 0 bases short, with 17 bases between. CDR3 size: 17 residues. Looked up from germline, CDR1 is SEHNR and CDR2 is FQNEAQ (reference sequence). The CDR3 sequence is CASSLFPGQYSSYEQYF. In DNA, the CDR3 is TGTGCCAGCAGCTTATTCCCCGGACAGTACTCCTCCTACGAGCAGTACTTC.